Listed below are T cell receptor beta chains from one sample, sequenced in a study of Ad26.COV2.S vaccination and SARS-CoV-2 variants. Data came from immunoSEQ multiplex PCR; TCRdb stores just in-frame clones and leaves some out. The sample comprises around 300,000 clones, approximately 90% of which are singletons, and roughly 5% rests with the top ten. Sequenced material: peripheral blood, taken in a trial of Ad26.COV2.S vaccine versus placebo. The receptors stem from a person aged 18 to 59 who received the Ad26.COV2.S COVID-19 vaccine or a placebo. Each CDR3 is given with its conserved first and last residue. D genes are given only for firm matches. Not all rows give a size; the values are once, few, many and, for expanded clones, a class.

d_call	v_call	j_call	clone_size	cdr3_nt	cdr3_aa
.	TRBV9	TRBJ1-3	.	TGTGCCAGCAGCGGCCTAGGGGGGGGAGAGCACACCATATATTTT	CASSGLGGGEHTIYF
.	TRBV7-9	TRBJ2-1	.	TGTGCCAGCACTCTTGGGGACGGGGGACGCAATGAGCAGTTCTTC	CASTLGDGGRNEQFF
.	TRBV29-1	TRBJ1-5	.	TGCAGCGTTGAATTTGGGGACGGGCAGCCCCAGCATTTT	CSVEFGDGQPQHF
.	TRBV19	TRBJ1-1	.	TGTGCCAGTAGTCTACGGACGGAGAACACTGAAGCTTTCTTT	CASSLRTENTEAFF
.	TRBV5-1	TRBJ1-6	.	TGCGCCAGCAGCTTGAAAGGGGTAGGGATAAATTCACCCCTCCACTTT	CASSLKGVGINSPLHF
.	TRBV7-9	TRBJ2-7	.	TGTGCCAGCAGCTTAGCAATCGCTTCCGGCGAGCAATACTTC	CASSLAIASGEQYF
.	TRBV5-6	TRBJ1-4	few	TGTGCCAGCAGCTTGTCAGGGACTAATGAAAAACTGTTTTTT	CASSLSGTNEKLFF
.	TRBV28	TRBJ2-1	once	TGTGCCAGCAGTCACCAGGCCAATGAGCAGTTCTTC	CASSHQANEQFF
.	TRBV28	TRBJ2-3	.	TGTGCCAGCAGTTTTACCGGGGGGCCGGACTTAGATACGCAGTATTTT	CASSFTGGPDLDTQYF
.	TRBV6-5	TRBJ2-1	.	TGTGCCAGCAGTTACCGTCGGGCTACCCGAGACAATGAGCAGTTCTTC	CASSYRRATRDNEQFF
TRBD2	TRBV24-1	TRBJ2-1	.	TGTGCCACCAGTGATCGTACCGGGACTACTTACAATGAGCAGTTCTTC	CATSDRTGTTYNEQFF
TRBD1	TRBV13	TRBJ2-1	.	TGTGCCAGCAGCTTAAGGGACAGGAACAATGAGCAGTTCTTC	CASSLRDRNNEQFF
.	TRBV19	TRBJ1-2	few	TGTGCCACCCTAGGCGGGGGCGCAGGTGGCTACACCTTC	CATLGGGAGGYTF
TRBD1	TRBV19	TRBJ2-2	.	TGTGCCAGTAGTATTGAGGGGGCTAACACCGGGGAGCTGTTTTTT	CASSIEGANTGELFF
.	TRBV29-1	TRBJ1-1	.	TGCAGCGTTGAACCCGGGGGTAACACTGAAGCTTTCTTT	CSVEPGGNTEAFF
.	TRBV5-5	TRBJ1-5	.	TGTGCCAGCAGCTTGGTCGGGGTAATCAGTCAGCCCCAGCATTTT	CASSLVGVISQPQHF
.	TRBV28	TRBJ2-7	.	TGTGCCAGCAGTCCCGGGACTCACCTCGGTCAGTACTTC	CASSPGTHLGQYF
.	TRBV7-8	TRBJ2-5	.	TGTGCCATACAGGGTGCGCAAGAGACCCAGTACTTC	CAIQGAQETQYF
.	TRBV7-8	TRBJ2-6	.	TGTGCCAGCAGCTTAACGCAGGGAAATATTGGGGCCAACGTCCTGACTTTC	CASSLTQGNIGANVLTF
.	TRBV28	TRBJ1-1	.	TGTGCCAGCAGTTTACCGGGGGCGCTTGTGGCTTTCTTT	CASSLPGALVAFF
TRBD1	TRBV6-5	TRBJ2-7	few	TGTGCCAGCAGTCCCCTGACAGGGAGAAATTACGAGCAGTACTTC	CASSPLTGRNYEQYF